The entry below describes one T cell receptor beta chain. What it binds is unknown. The data were obtained in a study of identical twins. Study results and caveats: The study found weaker excess twin sharing in beta out-of-frame sequences.

TCRdb ran MiXCR on the 5' RACE reads and lists one entry per CDR3 protein. This sample has around 490,000 distinct CDR3 sequences, with about a fifth found just once. Trimming removed 7 bases at V and 3 bases at J, with 11 bases between. The CDR3 is 13 residues long. Germline V gene data show CDR1 as LGHDT and CDR2 as YNNKEL (reference sequence). The data were also submitted as part of a second study, on yellow fever vaccine responses in identical twins.

The chain recombines TRBV3-1 with TRBJ2-3; D remains ambiguous. What was sequenced was CD4+ T cells sorted from blood. This receptor was identified in a woman under 30 in good health. The CDR3 DNA reads as TGTGCCAGCAATCAAGCTGGGACAGATACGCAGTATTTT. The encoded protein is CASNQAGTDTQYF.